A selection of T cell receptor beta chains follows, all from one sample in a study of control samples from healthy donors and cancer patients. Measured with immunoSEQ multiplex PCR; TCRdb has only the in-frame clones, and not every one. The sample contains 120,000 or so clones, about nine tenths of which appear only once. What was sequenced was blood. The receptors were gathered from a man between 35 and 55 years old in good health. Each CDR3 is given with its conserved first and last residue. D genes are given only for firm matches. Not every row has a clone size; where given, it reads once, few, many or a size class.

v_call,clone_size,d_call,j_call,cdr3_nt,cdr3_aa
TRBV7-2,NA,NA,TRBJ1-2,TGTGCCAGCAGCTTAGAGGTCCGGACAAATCCCAACTATGGCTACACCTTC,CASSLEVRTNPNYGYTF
TRBV5-1,NA,TRBD2,TRBJ2-7,TGCGCCAGCAGCTTGGCGTCCGGGGGGACCTACGAGCAGTACTTC,CASSLASGGTYEQYF
TRBV30,NA,NA,TRBJ1-6,TGTGCCTGGAGTGGACAGACCCTTTATAATTCACCCCTCCACTTT,CAWSGQTLYNSPLHF
TRBV7-9,few,TRBD1,TRBJ1-2,TGTGCCAGCAGCCACGGACAGGGGGAGAGTGGCTACACCTTC,CASSHGQGESGYTF
TRBV6-6,NA,TRBD1,TRBJ1-5,TGTGCCAGCAGTTACGGGACAGGGGGCGAGCAGCCCCAGCATTTT,CASSYGTGGEQPQHF
TRBV29-1,NA,NA,TRBJ1-2,TGCAGCGTCGCCGAGACAGGTTACGGACTGGATGGCTACACCTTC,CSVAETGYGLDGYTF
TRBV5-8,NA,TRBD1,TRBJ1-6,TGTGCCAGCAGCCGGACAGGGGGAGTTTCACCCCTCCACTTT,CASSRTGGVSPLHF
TRBV5-1,NA,TRBD2,TRBJ2-2,TGCGCCAGCAGTCCGAACGGGGGGGCCGGGGAGCTGTTTTTT,CASSPNGGAGELFF
TRBV18,NA,TRBD2,TRBJ2-3,TGTGCCAGCTCATTCCGGAGGCGGACTAGCGGGGAGACAGATACGCAGTATTTT,CASSFRRRTSGETDTQYF
TRBV10-3,NA,NA,TRBJ2-7,TGTGCCATCAGGACGACGGGGGCCTACGAGCAGTACTTC,CAIRTTGAYEQYF
TRBV30,NA,TRBD2,TRBJ2-2,TGTGCCTGGAAGGGGGGACTAGCGGGGTCCGGGGAGCTGTTTTTT,CAWKGGLAGSGELFF
TRBV5-1,NA,TRBD1,TRBJ1-1,TGCGCCAGCAGCCCAGCCATGACAGGGGGAGCTTTCTTT,CASSPAMTGGAFF
TRBV19,NA,TRBD2,TRBJ2-1,TGTGCCAGTCGGCAGCGGGGGGGAGGGAATGAGCAGTTCTTC,CASRQRGGGNEQFF
TRBV5-1,once,NA,TRBJ2-7,TGCGCCAGCAGCTTGGTCCAGGGAACCTACGAGCAGTACTTC,CASSLVQGTYEQYF
TRBV6-5,many,TRBD1,TRBJ1-5,TGTGCCAGCAGTTACCGGGCAGGGGGTGGTTCCCAGCATTTT,CASSYRAGGGSQHF
TRBV5-5,NA,NA,TRBJ1-2,TGTGCCAGCAGCTTGCCCGGCCCTAATGGCTACACCTTC,CASSLPGPNGYTF
TRBV25-1,NA,NA,TRBJ1-2,TGTGCCAGCAGTCTGGGGGGCAGAAACTATGGCTACACCTTC,CASSLGGRNYGYTF
TRBV6-2/TRBV6-3,NA,NA,TRBJ1-1,TGTGCCAGCAGTTATTCGGCGTCGTGGGGAGACAGTCCCCCTGAAGCTTTCTTT,CASSYSASWGDSPPEAFF
TRBV13,NA,NA,TRBJ1-5,TGTGCCAGCAGCTTAGGAGGGAATTCCCCCGATGGGCCCCAGCATTTT,CASSLGGNSPDGPQHF
TRBV21-1,few,NA,TRBJ1-2,TGTGCCAGCAGCAAAGCCACTCAGGGGTCCCCGGAGGGCTACACCTTC,CASSKATQGSPEGYTF
TRBV6-2/TRBV6-3,NA,NA,TRBJ2-7,TGTGCCAGCAGTACTTCCTACGAGCAGTACTTC,CASSTSYEQYF
TRBV9,NA,NA,TRBJ1-1,TGTGCCAGCAGCGCACTACAGGGCACTGAAGCTTTCTTT,CASSALQGTEAFF
TRBV27,NA,NA,TRBJ2-2,TGTGCCAGCCCACAGTACGGCGGGGAGCTGTTTTTT,CASPQYGGELFF
TRBV9,NA,TRBD2,TRBJ2-3,TGTGCCAGCAGCGTCCATAGCGGGGGGCTCACAGATACGCAGTATTTT,CASSVHSGGLTDTQYF
TRBV4-1,once,NA,TRBJ2-7,TGCGCCAGCAGCCAAGCTGGAGGGGTCCCCTACGAGCAGTACTTC,CASSQAGGVPYEQYF
TRBV15,NA,TRBD1,TRBJ1-4,TGTGCCACGGGACAGGGGTTAAGGGAAAAACTGTTTTTT,CATGQGLREKLFF
TRBV7-2,NA,TRBD1,TRBJ1-3,TGTGCCAGCAGCGGGCGACAGGGGGCTCCTGGAAACACCATATATTTT,CASSGRQGAPGNTIYF